The TCR beta chain described here comes from a study of cytomegalovirus exposure and HLA in healthy donors. Study-wide background: The approximately 120 million unique TCR beta sequences, from about 180 million T cells, were found by an earlier analysis.

Primers: 60 Vbeta forward and 13 Jbeta reverse. In the original processing: Later work found 65 million to 90 million unique TCR beta chains, with around 10 million shared. Libraries were prepared by immunoSEQ multiplex PCR; TCRdb keeps only in-frame clonotypes and omits some of them. From that table come the V and J calls and clone size; the DNA was used to work out D and trimming. The sample consists of approximately 130,000 clones, 85% to 90% of them appearing once. The CDR3 is made up of 12 amino acids. J was trimmed by 11 bases and V by 2 bases; bases with no gene match: 4. From germline, CDR1 is MNHNY and CDR2 SVGAGI (reference sequence). Study-level results: Analyses of presence and absence presupposed an approximately uniform sequencing depth across donors. Reports credit the classifier with highly specific, highly sensitive diagnosis of cytomegalovirus status.

As concerns this clone: What it binds is not known.

The rearrangement links TRBV6-6 to TRBJ2-5; 8 positions match TRBD1. The sequencing sample was made of PBMCs. The receptor was derived from a woman aged 30 to 39 in good health and CMV-seropositive. In DNA form, the CDR3 reads TGTGCCAGCAGTTACGGGCGGGACAGGCAGTACTTC. Translating it yields CASSYGRDRQYF.